Each of the 13 T cell receptor beta chains below was sequenced from the same sample in a study of blood T cell repertoires in COVID-19. The method was immunoSEQ multiplex PCR; TCRdb's version includes in-frame clones alone and lacks a portion of them. The sample contains 200,000 to 300,000 clones, about 83% of which appear only once. Sequenced material: peripheral blood. The source of these receptors is a human donor in a cohort sampled during active COVID-19.

The genes are TRBV4-1 and TRBJ1-3, with D possibly TRBD1 on 6 matching bases. CDR3 length equals 16 residues. The germline V and J ends were trimmed by 0 bases and 4 bases, with 13 bases remaining between them. Germline CDR1 MGHRA, CDR2 YSYEKL. The CDR3, as DNA: TGCGCCAGCAGCCAAGAGAGGGGGAGTACGGGAAACACCATATATTTT. Amino acids: CASSQERGSTGNTIYF.

Worth noting for this clone: This sample includes further DNA sequences coding for the same CDR3. V and J are TRBV7-3 and TRBJ2-2, with D possibly TRBD1 on 6 matching bases. In germline, CDR1 is SGHTA, CDR2 FQGTGA. This CDR3 spans 14 amino acids. Trimming removed 3 bases from V and 3 bases from J, with 8 bases in between. The CDR3 DNA follows: TGTGCCAGCAGCTTCGGACAGCACACCGGGGAGCTGTTTTTT. Translated: CASSFGQHTGELFF. The full variable domain, with the rest looked up from reference TRBV7-3 and TRBJ2-2, is GAGVSQTPSNKVTEKGKYVELRCDPISGHTALYWYRQSLGQGPEFLIYFQGTGAADDSGLPNDRFFAVRPEGSVSTLKIQRTERGDSAVYLCASSFGQHTGELFFGEGSRLTVL.

V is TRBV30 and J is TRBJ1-3; no firm D call. The V gene's germline CDR1 is GTSNPN and CDR2 SVGIG (reference sequence). The CDR3 covers 14 residues. Trimming cost V 2 bases and J 2 bases, with 10 bases left between them. CDR3 region: CAWSKQITGNTIYF. In DNA form, the CDR3 reads TGTGCCTGGAGTAAACAGATAACTGGAAACACCATATATTTT.

This clone was found a few times. The rearrangement uses TRBV6-1 and TRBJ1-5; 7 bases match TRBD1. Germline V gene lookup returns CDR1 MNHNS and CDR2 SASEGT. CDR3 length: 18 amino acids. Germline trimming cut 4 bases from V and 3 bases from J; bases unmatched to any gene: 15. CDR3 region: CASSAHGKGASDNQPQHF. CDR3 sequence (DNA): TGTGCCAGCAGTGCACACGGAAAGGGGGCTAGTGACAATCAGCCCCAGCATTTT.

This rearrangement joins TRBV4-1 to TRBJ2-1; no firm D call. The germline V gene encodes CDR1 MGHRA and CDR2 YSYEKL. The V end was cut by 0 bases, the J end by 0 bases, with 12 bases between. The CDR3 spans 17 residues. CDR3 residues: CASSQELLISSYNEQFF. CDR3 DNA: TGCGCCAGCAGCCAAGAACTTCTGATTAGCTCCTACAATGAGCAGTTCTTC.

On this clone: Other DNA sequences in this sample translate to the same CDR3. The chain links TRBV6-5 to TRBJ2-2, with D unresolved. This CDR3 region has 13 residues. The V gene's germline CDR1 is MNHEY and CDR2 SVGAGI. Deletions cut 2 bases from V and 5 bases from J, with 6 bases between. The CDR3 is CASSYRGTGELFF. The CDR3 bases are TGTGCCAGCAGTTACAGAGGTACCGGGGAGCTGTTTTTT.

This chain connects TRBV28 to TRBJ2-7; TRBD1 agrees at 7 bases. The V and J ends lost 5 bases and 2 bases, in that order; junction bases with no gene match: 9. The CDR3 is 15 amino acids. Germline CDR1 MDHEN, CDR2 SYDVKM. CDR3 region: CASSPPGQQAYEQYF. Written as DNA, the CDR3 is TGTGCCAGCAGTCCCCCGGGACAGCAGGCCTACGAGCAGTACTTC.

Only a few counts were recorded for this clone. The CDR3: CASSYLTGGYEQYF. The CDR3 region has the DNA TGTGCCAGCAGTTACCTGACGGGGGGTTACGAGCAGTACTTC. The rearrangement uses TRBV6-6 and TRBJ2-7; 7 nucleotides align to TRBD2. The V gene's germline CDR1 is MNHNY and CDR2 SVGAGI (reference sequence). CDR3 length: 14 residues. The V gene end was trimmed by 2 bases and the J gene end by 4 bases; junction bases not matched to a gene: 5.

The count of this clone is one. At one end, the junction sequence differs from germline, possibly due to a read error. This chain links TRBV30 with TRBJ1-4; D uncertain. CDR1 and CDR2 from the germline V gene are GTSNPN and SVGIG (reference sequence). The CDR3 extends over 14 amino acids. The CDR3 loop reads CAWAATPTIEKLFF. DNA for the CDR3: TGTGCCTGGGCGGCCACACCGACTATTGAAAAACTGTTTTTT.

This CDR3 is CASTLAGGPYNEQFF. In nucleotides, the CDR3 is TGTGCCAGCACCCTGGCGGGGGGGCCTTACAATGAGCAGTTCTTC. V and J are TRBV11-2 and TRBJ2-1; 9 positions match TRBD2. Germline CDR1 and CDR2: SGHAT and FQNNGV. Trimming cost V 7 bases and J 4 bases; bases outside gene matches: 8. The CDR3 is 15 residues long.

The rearrangement uses TRBV29-1 and TRBJ1-2; unclear D gene. Trimming removed 1 base from V and 3 bases from J, with 3 bases in between. From germline, CDR1 is SQVTM and CDR2 ANQGSEA. The CDR3 loop spans 11 amino acids. The CDR3 is CSVEVDYGYTF. The CDR3 bases are TGCAGCGTTGAAGTAGACTATGGCTACACCTTC.

This chain's CDR3 is CASSGQGGSVKNIQYF. CDR3 bases: TGTGCCAGCAGTGGACAGGGGGGAAGTGTCAAAAACATTCAGTACTTC. The chain combines TRBV6-4 with TRBJ2-4; 9 bases match TRBD1. Germline CDR1 reads MRHNA; CDR2 reads SNTAGT. The length of the CDR3 is 16 residues. V was pared by 4 bases and J by 3 bases, with 7 bases of the junction left unmatched.

The V gene is TRBV6-5, the J gene TRBJ1-2; tentatively, D is TRBD1 (6 bases). Per the germline V gene, CDR1 is MNHEY and CDR2 is SVGAGI. This CDR3 spans 13 amino acids. The V and J ends lost 2 bases and 6 bases respectively, with 10 bases between them. The CDR3 DNA is TGTGCCAGCAGTTACGGCGGGGGCGATGGCTACACCTTC. Amino acid sequence: CASSYGGGDGYTF.